These 25 T cell receptor beta chains came from one sample sequenced in a study of Ad26.COV2.S vaccination and SARS-CoV-2 variants. The treatment is: over 15 received Ad26.COV2.S at low or high dose, single or two shots; about 5 received placebo; per-sample allocation not given. The samples were gathered on day 63 after the first injection of vaccine or placebo. Assay used: immunoSEQ multiplex PCR; TCRdb lists only in-frame clones, some missing. The sample carries about 400,000 clones, roughly 80% recorded once. The sequencing here drew on peripheral blood, taken in a trial of Ad26.COV2.S vaccine versus placebo. These receptors all come from a person between 18 and 65 years old who received the Ad26.COV2.S COVID-19 vaccine or a placebo.

The chain employs TRBV2 and TRBJ1-5, with a possible D match to TRBD1 (5 bases). The CDR3 runs to 15 residues. V was shortened by 3 bases and J by 2 bases, with 11 bases between the two germline ends. From germline, CDR1 is SNHLY and CDR2 FYNNEI. CDR3 loop: CASSDKGTGNQPQHF. The CDR3 region has the DNA TGTGCCAGCAGTGATAAGGGGACTGGCAATCAGCCCCAGCATTTT.

The rearrangement joins TRBV19 to TRBJ1-1; possibly TRBD1 for D (6 bases). The CDR3 is 15 residues long. Deletions cut 8 bases from V and 1 base from J, with 17 bases between. Germline V gene lookup returns CDR1 LNHDA and CDR2 SQIVND (reference sequence). The CDR3 region is CASRSPGGGNTEAFF. The CDR3 region has the DNA TGTGCCAGTCGATCCCCTGGAGGGGGGAACACTGAAGCTTTCTTT.

The V call is TRBV5-1, the J call TRBJ1-1; 10 nucleotides line up with TRBD1. Germline CDR1 SGHRS, CDR2 YFSETQ. The CDR3 totals 17 residues. V was clipped by 2 bases and J by 5 bases; unmatched bases: 12. The CDR3 coding sequence is TGCGCCAGCAGCTTAAGTGGGAGACAGGGGGCGCGAACTGAAGCTTTCTTT. Protein: CASSLSGRQGARTEAFF. Drawing the rest from reference TRBV5-1 and TRBJ1-1, the complete variable domain is KAGVTQTPRYLIKTRGQQVTLSCSPISGHRSVSWYQQTPGQGLQFLFEYFSETQRNKGNFPGRFSGRQFSNSRSEMNVSTLELGDSALYLCASSLSGRQGARTEAFFGQGTRLTVV.

This clone came up a few times. The rearrangement uses TRBV7-8 and TRBJ2-1; D unresolved. V was pared by 5 bases and J by 4 bases, with 12 bases between. The germline V gene encodes CDR1 SGHVS and CDR2 FQNEAQ. The CDR3 covers 14 residues. This chain's CDR3 is CASSGVEPYNEQFF. The DNA of the CDR3 is TGTGCCAGCAGCGGAGTTGAACCATACAATGAGCAGTTCTTC.

The J gene is TRBJ2-7, the V gene TRBV19; D remains ambiguous. The CDR3 is 15 residues long. V lost 6 bases and J 5 bases, leaving 20 bases between the germline ends. Germline-derived CDR1 and CDR2 are LNHDA and SQIVND (reference sequence). CDR3 DNA sequence: TGTGCCAGTAGCGTTCATAAGACCCCTCCCAACGAGCAGTACTTC. This translates into CASSVHKTPPNEQYF.

The chain combines TRBV14 with TRBJ2-5; 10 nucleotides line up with TRBD2. There are 18 residues in the CDR3. The germline CDR1 and CDR2 sequences are SGHDN and FVKESK. The V and J ends lost 0 bases and 5 bases, in that order; junction bases with no gene match: 12. The CDR3 loop is CASSQERLAGPRGETQYF. The CDR3 region has the DNA TGTGCCAGCAGCCAAGAGAGACTAGCGGGCCCCAGAGGGGAGACCCAGTACTTC.

The CDR3 spells CASSPFVLGHEQFF. The CDR3 nucleotides are TGTGCCAGCAGTCCCTTTGTATTAGGCCATGAGCAGTTCTTC. V and J are TRBV27 and TRBJ2-1; D ambiguous. Trimming took off 5 bases at V and 8 bases at J, with 16 bases between the two ends. This CDR3 region has 14 residues. Germline assignment: CDR1 MNHEY and CDR2 SMNVEV (reference sequence).

The genes are TRBV9 and TRBJ2-1; 9 nucleotides align to TRBD2. Germline CDR1 is SGDLS and CDR2 is YYNGEE. The V segment lost 0 bases and the J segment 7 bases; nucleotides outside the gene matches: 8. The CDR3 is 16 amino acids. CDR3 in amino acids: CASSVVASGTLNEQFF. The CDR3 DNA sequence: TGTGCCAGCAGCGTAGTGGCTAGCGGGACTTTGAATGAGCAGTTCTTC.

This chain uses TRBV6-5 with TRBJ1-6; maybe TRBD1 (6 bases). V was pared by 6 bases and J by 9 bases, with 12 bases between. CDR3 length: 13 residues. Germline loops: CDR1 MNHEY, CDR2 SVGAGI. For the CDR3, the DNA is TGTGCCAGCAGATACACAGGGTCTTCACCCCTCCACTTT. Its translation: CASRYTGSSPLHF.

The chain carries TRBV11-2 and TRBJ2-7; the match to TRBD2 covers 8 bases. The CDR3 spans 15 residues. J was trimmed by 2 bases and V by 3 bases; bases with no gene match: 6. Germline assignment: CDR1 SGHAT and CDR2 FQNNGV. CDR3 sequence reads: CASSFGLSGTYEQYF. In nucleotides, the CDR3 is TGTGCCAGCAGCTTCGGTCTTAGCGGGACCTACGAGCAGTACTTC.

V and J are TRBV6-5 and TRBJ1-2; no clear D gene. Trimming removed 2 bases from V and 2 bases from J, with 9 bases in between. This CDR3 is 14 amino acids long. The V gene's germline CDR1 is MNHEY and CDR2 SVGAGI. The CDR3 sequence: CASSYSQRNYGYTF. The CDR3 bases are TGTGCCAGCAGTTACAGTCAGAGAAACTATGGCTACACCTTC.

V usage is TRBV5-4 and J usage is TRBJ1-4; D remains unclear. Per the germline V gene, CDR1 is SGHNT and CDR2 is YYREEE (reference sequence). V was shortened by 2 bases and J by 7 bases, with 15 bases between the two germline ends. The CDR3 loop spans 15 amino acids. The CDR3 here is CASSLKAQLGEKLFF. The CDR3 nucleotides are TGTGCCAGCAGCTTAAAAGCGCAACTAGGTGAAAAACTGTTTTTT. Combining the CDR3 with reference TRBV5-4 and TRBJ1-4 gives the whole variable domain ETGVTQSPTHLIKTRGQQVTLRCSSQSGHNTVSWYQQALGQGPQFIFQYYREEENGRGNFPPRFSGLQFPNYSSELNVNALELDDSALYLCASSLKAQLGEKLFFGSGTQLSVL.

The chain recombines TRBV29-1 with TRBJ1-1, with D uncertain. The CDR3 is 12 amino acids. Per germline, CDR1 SQVTM and CDR2 ANQGSEA. The CDR3 protein is CRATSLWAEAFF. As DNA, the CDR3 is TGCAGAGCTACCAGCCTGTGGGCTGAAGCTTTCTTT. The full variable domain, rest sourced from reference TRBV29-1 and TRBJ1-1, is SAVISQKPSRDICQRGTSLTIQCQVDSQVTMMFWYRQQPGQSLTLIATANQGSEATYESGFVIDKFPISRPNLTFSTLTVSNMSPEDSSIYLCRATSLWAEAFFGQGTRLTVV.

The chain has TRBV30 and TRBJ1-4; D remains ambiguous. Germline CDR1 reads GTSNPN; CDR2 reads SVGIG (reference sequence). The V and J ends lost 7 bases and 5 bases respectively, with 17 bases between them. The CDR3 sequence is 14 residues long. The CDR3, as DNA: TGTGCCTATCAACCTGGACGGGCGAATGAAAAACTGTTTTTT. It translates to CAYQPGRANEKLFF.

V and J are TRBV2 and TRBJ2-1, with D perhaps matching TRBD1 (6 bases). The CDR3 is 12 amino acids. Germline lookup yields CDR1 SNHLY and CDR2 FYNNEI. V shed 8 bases and J shed 7 bases, with 12 bases lying between them. Here the CDR3 reads CASVQGPNEQFF. The CDR3 DNA sequence: TGTGCCAGCGTACAGGGCCCGAATGAGCAGTTCTTC. Based on the CDR3 plus reference TRBV2 and TRBJ2-1, the full variable domain is EPEVTQTPSHQVTQMGQEVILRCVPISNHLYFYWYRQILGQKVEFLVSFYNNEISEKSEIFDDQFSVERPDGSNFTLKIRSTKLEDSAMYFCASVQGPNEQFFGPGTRLTVL.

The chain is built from TRBV25-1 and TRBJ2-3, with D possibly TRBD2 on 5 matching bases. Germline CDR1 is MGHDK and CDR2 is SYGVNS. Trimming pared 6 bases from V and 7 bases from J, leaving 11 bases between. The CDR3 consists of 12 residues. CDR3 amino acids: CASREGANTQYF. The CDR3 coding sequence is TGTGCCAGCAGAGAGGGCGCAAATACGCAGTATTTT.

The V gene is TRBV6-2 or TRBV6-3, the J gene TRBJ2-7, with D maybe TRBD2 (6 bases). Germline-derived CDR1 and CDR2 are MNHEY and SVGEGT. Trimming left V 5 bases short and J 1 base short, with 12 bases between. The CDR3 loop spans 14 amino acids. The CDR3 reads CASSTRDASYEQYF. The CDR3 region has the DNA TGTGCCAGCAGTACGCGGGACGCTTCCTACGAGCAGTACTTC.

J is TRBJ1-2 and V is TRBV10-3; D is unresolved. There are 15 residues in the CDR3. Germline V gene sequence: CDR1 ENHRY, CDR2 SYGVKD. Trimming cost V 0 bases and J 6 bases, with 14 bases left between them. CDR3 sequence reads: CAISESLRERDGYTF. CDR3 DNA: TGTGCCATCAGTGAGTCGCTAAGGGAACGGGATGGCTACACCTTC.

This chain uses TRBV14 with TRBJ2-1; possibly TRBD2 for D (6 bases). Trimming cost V 6 bases and J 10 bases, with 19 bases left between them. The germline gives CDR1 SGHDN, CDR2 FVKESK. The CDR3 runs to 14 residues. Written as DNA, the CDR3 is TGTGCCAGCAGACCTACGTTGGCGGGATACGAGCAGTTCTTC. Residues: CASRPTLAGYEQFF.

DNA for the CDR3: TGTGCCAGCAGCTTGACCCACCTAGCGGGAGTCTACAATGAGCAGTTCTTC. Its protein product is CASSLTHLAGVYNEQFF. V gene TRBV9 combines with J gene TRBJ2-1; 10 bases line up with TRBD2. V lost 4 bases, J lost 3 bases, and 10 bases stayed unmatched. The CDR3 length is 17 residues. Germline CDR1 is SGDLS and CDR2 is YYNGEE.

This chain joins TRBV6-5 and TRBJ2-5; 9 bases align to TRBD2. Trimming cost V 2 bases and J 5 bases; bases outside gene matches: 6. Germline V lookup: CDR1 MNHEY, CDR2 SVGAGI. The CDR3 sequence is 15 residues long. CDR3 DNA: TGTGCCAGCAGTTACCCCGGGACTAGCAGGGAGACCCAGTACTTC. Its protein is CASSYPGTSRETQYF.

The V gene is TRBV7-3, the J gene TRBJ2-5; 7 bases are a match to TRBD2. Germline V gives CDR1 SGHTA, CDR2 FQGTGA. This CDR3 spans 17 amino acids. Trimming at V came to 5 bases and at J to 2 bases, leaving 14 bases not matched to a gene. DNA of the CDR3: TGTGCCAGCAGCGTCCGGGACCCCGGACTAGATCAAGAGACCCAGTACTTC. This gives the protein CASSVRDPGLDQETQYF.

This clone was seen once. The rearrangement uses TRBV5-1 and TRBJ2-1; the match to TRBD2 covers 7 bases. CDR1 is SGHRS and CDR2 is YFSETQ in the germline V gene. Trimming cost V 4 bases and J 6 bases; bases outside gene matches: 19. The length of the CDR3 is 18 residues. This chain's CDR3 is CASSLLPGWGGRGNEQFF. The CDR3 DNA reads TGCGCCAGCAGCCTTCTCCCCGGGTGGGGCGGGAGAGGCAATGAGCAGTTCTTC. Supplemented by reference TRBV5-1 and TRBJ2-1, the full variable domain reads KAGVTQTPRYLIKTRGQQVTLSCSPISGHRSVSWYQQTPGQGLQFLFEYFSETQRNKGNFPGRFSGRQFSNSRSEMNVSTLELGDSALYLCASSLLPGWGGRGNEQFFGPGTRLTVL.

The gene calls are TRBV9 and TRBJ2-1; TRBD1 or TRBD2 may be the D gene (5 bases each). The CDR3 loop spans 15 amino acids. Trimming took off 4 bases at V and 3 bases at J, with 14 bases between the two ends. Germline V gives CDR1 SGDLS, CDR2 YYNGEE. The CDR3 sequence: CASSKTGANYNEQFF. For the CDR3, the DNA is TGTGCCAGCAGCAAGACCGGGGCCAACTACAATGAGCAGTTCTTC.

V usage is TRBV2 and J usage is TRBJ2-5; D gene ambiguous. Germline CDR1 SNHLY, CDR2 FYNNEI. The CDR3 extends over 11 amino acids. V was pared by 8 bases and J by 5 bases, with 9 bases between. CDR3 in DNA: TGTGCCAGCTCCTACGATGAGACCCAGTACTTC. It specifies CASSYDETQYF.